The entry below describes one T cell receptor (beta chain). This specimen belongs to a study of technical replicates of blood from a handful of donors. The protocol was immunoSEQ multiplex PCR, while the TCRdb copy is restricted to in-frame clones and leaves out a portion. Counted here are around 79,000 clones, more than 85% occurring once; the ten biggest clones make up approximately 0.4%. The CDR3 extends over 13 amino acids. Looked up from germline, CDR1 is LNHDA and CDR2 is SQIVND (reference sequence). Trimming stripped 10 bases from V and 12 bases from J, with 22 bases between. The TCR comes from a human donor in good health. Some clones in this sample may be carry-over from other donors' samples. The chain is built from TRBV19 and TRBJ2-1; possible D gene TRBD1, 6 bases. The specimen sequenced was T cells isolated from PBMCs. CDR3 DNA: TGTGCCACCCAAAACTCTCGGGTAGGGGGGCAGTTCTTC. It translates to CATQNSRVGGQFF.